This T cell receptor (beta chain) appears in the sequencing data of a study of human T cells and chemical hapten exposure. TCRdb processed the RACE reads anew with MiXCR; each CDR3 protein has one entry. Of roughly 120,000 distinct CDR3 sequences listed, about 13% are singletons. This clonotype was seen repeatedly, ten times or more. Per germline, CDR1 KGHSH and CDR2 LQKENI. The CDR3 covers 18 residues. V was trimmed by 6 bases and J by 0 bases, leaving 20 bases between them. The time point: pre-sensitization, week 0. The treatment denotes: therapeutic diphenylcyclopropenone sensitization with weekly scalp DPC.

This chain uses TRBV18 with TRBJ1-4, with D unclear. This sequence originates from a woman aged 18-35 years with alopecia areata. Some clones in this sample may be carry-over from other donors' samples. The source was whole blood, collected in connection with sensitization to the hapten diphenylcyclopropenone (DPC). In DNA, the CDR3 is TGTGCCAGCTCTCCCCCTCTCGCTTTGGGGACAACTAATGAAAAACTGTTTTTT. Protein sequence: CASSPPLALGTTNEKLFF.